This TCR beta chain was found in a study of blood T cells in healthy people across ages (dated by TCRdb to the mid-2010s). About the full investigation: Template switching captured roughly one uniquely barcoded TCR beta cDNA molecule per two T cells in model experiments. Donors were grouped into four age groups: young (average about 15 years), middle-aged (roughly 37), aged (approximately 58) and long-lived (just over 80). Using deep sequencing normalized with unique cDNA molecular identifiers, the study measured how TCR beta repertoire diversity changes with age. Donors of different ages were randomly distributed across sequencing lanes to avoid experimental bias. For two donors (one aged 18 to 30 and one aged 80 or older), the study analyzed two additional independent replicas of 1 million unique cDNA reads from the same blood draw.

Paper-wide results and their limitations: As age increased, observed TCR beta diversity per million T cells dropped in a roughly linear way, and a significant reduction was already evident by age 40. Because profiling used bulk unsorted PBMCs, naive and antigen-experienced compartments could not be compared conclusively. The percentage of naive T cells measured by flow cytometry correlated strongly with observed TCR beta diversity. Compared with the aged group, the long-lived group had more naive CD4+ T cells, fewer expanded clones and increased TCR diversity, suggesting age selection. Estimates of total diversity based on one million sequenced T cells were considered lower bounds and underestimates. The CMV infection status of donors was not known, potentially confounding age-related changes in expanded clonotypes.

This clonotype was counted between two and nine times. It lacks a known antigen. Nothing much larger sits one base from this clone, and base qualities are not available. Library method: 5' RACE. The sequencer listed for this sample is Illumina HiSeq 2500. A second PCR of roughly 6 to 11 cycles was run with a J-beta primer mix and a sample-barcoded 5' primer. A unique molecular identifier was introduced onto each TCR beta cDNA molecule by a template-switch 5' adaptor carrying 12 random nucleotides. Each sample yielded at least 3 million CDR3-containing paired-end reads. First-strand cDNA was synthesized from all RNA with the Mint cDNA synthesis kit, primed by a TRBC-specific oligonucleotide. All cDNA was treated with uracil-DNA glycosylase and then went through a first 18-cycle PCR with the universal primers M1SS and BC2_uni_R. As for the authors' bioinformatics: For normalization, 1 million high-quality reads, each with a distinct molecular identifier, were randomly selected from each sample. Instead of being binned into consensus sequences, reads that shared molecular identifiers were thrown out. MiTCR, with a Q25 quality threshold and the strictest error-elimination algorithm, was used for CDR3 identification, clonotype clustering and error correction. A nonparametric unseen species model with Euler transformation was used to estimate a lower bound on total TCR beta diversity. Starting from the raw public reads, TCRdb applied fastp trimming at Q25, assembled clones with MiXCR and retained in-frame beta chains. Under each unique CDR3 protein, matching rows form one entry showing the most common genes and DNA. The V and J calls here are based on TCRdb, not the publication. Across this sample there are about 1 million distinct CDR3 sequences, with around 43% seen only once. Over 15% of the sample comes from the top ten.

Donors were a few dozen systemically healthy Caucasian individuals from Russia aged 6 to 90 years. Each donor gave about 9.2 milliliters of peripheral blood, drawn into EDTA-treated Vacutainer tubes. PBMCs were isolated by Ficoll-Paque density-gradient centrifugation, with at least 6 million obtained per sample. Trizol reagent was used to extract total RNA from the PBMCs, yielding at least 6 micrograms per sample. For every donor, flow cytometry on a PBMC aliquot measured the percentage of naive CD45RAhigh/CD27high T cells. CDR1 and CDR2 (SGHAT, FQNNGV) derive from the germline V gene. The CDR3 covers 16 residues, taking in both the cysteine and the phenylalanine. Only the CDR3 part of the read is kept: 48 bases, read in frame from the first base. V drops 1 base and J drops 1 base, leaving 11 bases in between.

The chain employs TRBV11-2 and TRBJ2-1; the D gene is perhaps TRBD1 or TRBD2, each of them matching over 5 bases. The receptor comes from a woman aged 60-70 years in good health. What was sequenced was blood. The DNA sequence is given as TGTGCCAGCAGCTTAGGCTTTGGGGGATCCTACAATGAGCAGTTCTTC. It encodes CASSLGFGGSYNEQFF.